The present TCR beta chain was sequenced within a study of T cells in Graves' hyperthyroidism and ophthalmopathy. Overall study: Peripheral blood was acquired at first diagnosis, ahead of any therapy whatsoever. Study conclusions and caveats: Ophthalmopathy prediction by the model preceded onset by a median roughly 6 months. From stable hyperthyroidism, ophthalmopathy was separated by a 13 V-J model.

Amplified TCR beta CDR3 regions derived from RNA transcripts. An initial round of RT-PCR targeting the TCR CDR3 relied on the HTBI primer set. MiXCR was run by TCRdb on the multiplex PCR reads, yielding one entry per CDR3 protein. The repertoire consists of approximately 560,000 distinct CDR3 sequences, with 15% to 18% occurring once and the leading ten covering under 8%. Germline V gene data show CDR1 as MNHNS and CDR2 as SASEGT. The CDR3 length is 17 residues. Trimming cost V 6 bases and J 2 bases, with 17 bases left between them. With regard to this clonotype: What it recognizes is unknown.

Sequenced sample: blood. The V gene is TRBV6-1, the J gene TRBJ2-6; no reliable D call. The source of this sequence is a woman aged 30 to 39 with Graves' hyperthyroidism. Written as DNA, the CDR3 is TGTGCCAGCAGGCTCCTGAAAGGGATCCCTGGGGCCAACGTCCTGACTTTC. Translating it yields CASRLLKGIPGANVLTF.